One and the same sample provided the 27 T cell receptor beta chains below, sequenced in a study of T cells in Graves' hyperthyroidism and ophthalmopathy. RNA transcripts were the template for amplifying TCR beta CDR3 regions. First-round RT-PCR with HTBI primers amplified the TCR CDR3 region. TCRdb re-called the multiplex PCR reads with MiXCR, one entry per CDR3 protein. The sample lists roughly 750,000 distinct CDR3 sequences; roughly 15% were seen once. Sequenced input: blood. All receptors derive from a man aged 18-30 years with Graves' hyperthyroidism.

This clonotype occurred many times. The chain uses TRBV28 and TRBJ2-1, with D perhaps TRBD1 (6 bases). Looked up from germline, CDR1 is MDHEN and CDR2 is SYDVKM. Between the trimmed V and J ends, which lost 4 bases and 3 bases, there was a span of 10 bases. The CDR3 has 14 amino acids. CDR3 sequence reads: CASSSRQDYNEQFF. Written as DNA, the CDR3 is TGTGCCAGCAGTTCGAGACAGGACTACAATGAGCAGTTCTTC.

This clonotype was recorded many times. This chain uses TRBV20-1 with TRBJ2-3; TRBD2 matches 14 bases. CDR1 and CDR2 (germline): DFQATT, SNEGSKA (reference sequence). This CDR3 contains 18 residues. The V gene end was trimmed by 1 base and the J gene end by 5 bases; junction bases not matched to a gene: 11. CDR3 DNA: TGCAGTGCTAGAGCCCCGGGACTAGCGGGAGCACGTGGAGATACGCAGTATTTT. Translation: CSARAPGLAGARGDTQYF.

This clonotype was observed many times. The chain carries TRBV6-1 and TRBJ1-5; 8 nucleotides match TRBD1. The trim removed 9 bases at V and 3 bases at J, leaving 7 bases unmatched. The CDR3 sequence is 14 residues long. Germline V gene lookup returns CDR1 MNHNS and CDR2 SASEGT. CDR3 coding DNA: TGTGCCAGTCGGGACAGGTTTACCAATCAGCCCCAGCATTTT. It encodes CASRDRFTNQPQHF.

The V gene is TRBV2, the J gene TRBJ1-3; D is unclear. Germline lookup yields CDR1 SNHLY and CDR2 FYNNEI. Trimming took 2 bases from V and 3 from J, leaving 8 bases between them. This CDR3 contains 14 residues. The CDR3 region has the DNA TGTGCCAGCAGTGAAAACGTCAGTGGAAACACCATATATTTT. Protein: CASSENVSGNTIYF.

This clonotype was seen at least ten times. This sequence joins TRBV2 and TRBJ2-3; D assignment may be TRBD1 or TRBD2 (5 bases each). This CDR3 contains 16 residues. V shed 5 bases and J shed 2 bases, with 17 bases lying between them. CDR1 is SNHLY and CDR2 is FYNNEI in the germline V gene. The CDR3 DNA is TGTGCCAGCAGTTTCTCCGGGACGGACCTCACAGATACGCAGTATTTT. Translated: CASSFSGTDLTDTQYF.

This clonotype occurred many times. The chain uses TRBV5-1 and TRBJ2-1; 12 bases are shared with TRBD1. The trim removed 0 bases at V and 7 bases at J, leaving 5 bases unmatched. The germline gives CDR1 SGHRS, CDR2 YFSETQ. The CDR3 has 16 residues. As DNA, the CDR3 is TGCGCCAGCAGCTTGGCCGGGACAGGGGGCCGGAATGAGCAGTTCTTC. Amino acids: CASSLAGTGGRNEQFF.

The chain is built from TRBV28 and TRBJ1-2, with D possibly TRBD1 on 5 matching bases. The germline V gene has CDR1 MDHEN and CDR2 SYDVKM. V was shortened by 11 bases and J by 0 bases, with 13 bases between the two germline ends. The CDR3 runs 13 residues. In DNA form, the CDR3 reads TGTGCCGGGGCAGCGTCCTCTAACTATGGCTACACCTTC. Translating gives CAGAASSNYGYTF.

This clonotype was recorded at least ten times. The chain has TRBV11-1 and TRBJ2-3, with no clear D. The germline V and J ends were trimmed by 8 bases and 9 bases, with 12 bases remaining between them. The germline CDR1 and CDR2 sequences are SGHAT and FQDESV (reference sequence). The CDR3 has 11 amino acids. The CDR3 reads CASETSDTQYF. The DNA of the CDR3 is TGTGCCAGCGAAACTTCGGACACGCAGTATTTT.

Ten or more counts support this clonotype. The chain is built from TRBV7-2 and TRBJ2-3; 7 bases agree with TRBD1. The germline CDR1 and CDR2 sequences are SGHTA and FQGNSA. Unmatched junction bases numbered 11, after V lost 3 bases and J lost 2 bases. This CDR3 is 17 amino acids long. The CDR3 is CASSFSPGQKFTDTQYF. For the CDR3, the DNA is TGTGCCAGCAGCTTTTCTCCGGGACAGAAATTCACAGATACGCAGTATTTT.

This clonotype was counted at least ten times. The chain employs TRBV20-1 and TRBJ2-7; D is uncertain. V gave up 0 bases and J gave up 2 bases, with 8 bases separating them. The CDR3 covers 13 residues. The germline gives CDR1 DFQATT, CDR2 SNEGSKA (reference sequence). Written as DNA, the CDR3 is TGCAGTGCTAGAGATCCCCCAACCTACGAGCAGTACTTC. This encodes CSARDPPTYEQYF.

The chain employs TRBV30 and TRBJ2-2; D possibly matches TRBD1 or TRBD2 (5 bases each). This CDR3 region has 16 residues. Trimming removed 2 bases from V and 4 bases from J, with 17 bases in between. Germline values: CDR1 GTSNPN, CDR2 SVGIG (reference sequence). As DNA, the CDR3 is TGTGCCTGGAGTCGACCAGGGACGTCGCCCACCGGGGAGCTGTTTTTT. Translated: CAWSRPGTSPTGELFF.

This clonotype showed up just a few times. V gene TRBV6-1 combines with J gene TRBJ1-5; maybe TRBD1 (5 bases). This CDR3 comprises 13 residues. Germline lookup yields CDR1 MNHNS and CDR2 SASEGT. V lost 7 bases and J 5 bases, leaving 12 bases between the germline ends. Here the CDR3 DNA reads TGTGCCAGCACAGGGCTAGTGGATCAGCCCCAGCATTTT. Translating it yields CASTGLVDQPQHF.

This clonotype was recorded at least ten times. The rearrangement joins TRBV7-2 to TRBJ2-1, with 10 bases lining up with TRBD1. The CDR3 is 16 amino acids. Germline V CDR1 and CDR2: SGHTA, FQGNSA. The J segment lost 7 bases and the V segment lost 4 bases, leaving 10 bases of the junction unmatched. For the CDR3, the DNA is TGTGCCAGCAGCTCACCGGGACAGGGGCTCCGGAATGAGCAGTTCTTC. It is translated as CASSSPGQGLRNEQFF.

This clonotype was counted between two and nine times. CDR3 in amino acids: CSVDFGQAGYEQYF. Written as DNA, the CDR3 is TGCAGCGTTGATTTTGGACAGGCCGGCTACGAGCAGTACTTC. This chain uses TRBV29-1 with TRBJ2-7; the match to TRBD1 covers 7 bases. The CDR3 runs to 14 residues. Looked up from germline, CDR1 is SQVTM and CDR2 is ANQGSEA. V shed 3 bases and J 3 bases; nucleotides not matched to a gene: 8.

This clonotype has only a few counts. The gene calls are TRBV30 and TRBJ2-1, with D possibly TRBD2 on 5 matching bases. Germline loops: CDR1 GTSNPN, CDR2 SVGIG (reference sequence). The CDR3 is 13 residues long. V was clipped by 4 bases and J by 12 bases, with 19 bases between them. The CDR3: CAWTVGSGGSQFF. CDR3 nucleotide sequence: TGTGCCTGGACCGTAGGGTCCGGCGGGTCGCAGTTCTTC.

The chain links TRBV28 to TRBJ2-5; D remains ambiguous. Germline CDR1 reads MDHEN; CDR2 reads SYDVKM. V lost 2 bases and J lost 1, with 11 bases in between. The CDR3 extends over 15 amino acids. CDR3 in DNA: TGTGCCAGCAGTTTACCCCGGATAGTCCAAGAGACCCAGTACTTC. This encodes CASSLPRIVQETQYF.

This clonotype was seen only a few times. This chain links TRBV12-3 or TRBV12-4 with TRBJ1-6; 9 positions match TRBD1. V lost 5 bases to trimming and J lost 7 bases; unmatched junction nucleotides: 6. CDR3 length: 15 residues. The CDR3 DNA reads TGTGCCAGCAGTCAAGCAGGACAGGGGAATTCACCCCTCCACTTT. Encoded protein: CASSQAGQGNSPLHF.

This clonotype appeared many times. The chain employs TRBV30 and TRBJ2-1; D perhaps matches TRBD2 (5 bases). Germline V gene data show CDR1 as GTSNPN and CDR2 as SVGIG (reference sequence). Deletions cut 2 bases from V and 4 bases from J, with 15 bases between. The CDR3 has 15 residues. DNA of the CDR3: TGTGCCTGGAGTATGGAAGCCGGGGTATACAATGAGCAGTTCTTC. Translation gives CAWSMEAGVYNEQFF. The complete variable domain, with remaining parts taken from reference TRBV30 and TRBJ2-1, reads SQTIHQWPATLVQPVGSPLSLECTVEGTSNPNLYWYRQAAGRGLQLLFYSVGIGQISSEVPQNLSASRPQDRQFILSSKKLLLSDSGFYLCAWSMEAGVYNEQFFGPGTRLTVL.

V usage is TRBV29-1 and J usage is TRBJ2-4; TRBD2 agrees at 7 bases. The CDR3 contains 12 residues. Germline trimming cut 4 bases from V and 3 bases from J; bases unmatched to any gene: 0. Germline values: CDR1 SQVTM, CDR2 ANQGSEA. CDR3 residues: CSVAGGKNIQYF. In DNA, the CDR3 is TGCAGCGTTGCGGGGGGCAAAAACATTCAGTACTTC.

The chain uses TRBV24-1 and TRBJ1-1; D not certain. Germline CDR1 reads KGHDR; CDR2 reads SFDVKD. Trimming shortened V by 5 bases and J by 4 bases, and 7 bases separated the two germline ends. The CDR3 spans 12 residues. Written as DNA, the CDR3 is TGTGCCACCAGTGCCCGGTCCACTGAAGCTTTCTTT. Its translation is CATSARSTEAFF.

This chain joins TRBV5-1 and TRBJ2-7; D may be TRBD1 (5 bases). The V and J ends lost 5 bases and 2 bases respectively, with 8 bases between them. Germline loops: CDR1 SGHRS, CDR2 YFSETQ. The CDR3 runs to 12 residues. The CDR3 is CASRQDTYEQYF. For the CDR3, the DNA is TGCGCCAGCAGACAGGACACCTACGAGCAGTACTTC. Variable domain in full (rest from reference TRBV5-1 and TRBJ2-7): KAGVTQTPRYLIKTRGQQVTLSCSPISGHRSVSWYQQTPGQGLQFLFEYFSETQRNKGNFPGRFSGRQFSNSRSEMNVSTLELGDSALYLCASRQDTYEQYFGPGTRLTVT.

This clonotype was seen a few times. CDR3: CASSYSPSGWNHEQFF. The CDR3 DNA reads as TGTGCCAGCAGTTACTCGCCTAGCGGGTGGAACCATGAGCAGTTCTTC. V gene TRBV6-2 or TRBV6-3 combines with J gene TRBJ2-1; 8 bases are a match to TRBD2. V was clipped by 0 bases and J by 8 bases; unmatched bases: 9. The CDR3 consists of 16 residues. From germline, CDR1 is MNHEY and CDR2 SVGEGT.

This clonotype was detected many times. The chain carries TRBV30 and TRBJ2-2; D might be TRBD2 (7 bases). V was clipped by 0 bases and J by 4 bases, with 12 bases between them. Germline CDR1 and CDR2: GTSNPN and SVGIG (reference sequence). The CDR3 has 15 amino acids. CDR3 amino acids: CAWSVRGAGTGELFF. In nucleotides, the CDR3 is TGTGCCTGGAGTGTACGGGGGGCAGGCACCGGGGAGCTGTTTTTT. The full variable domain, with the rest looked up from reference TRBV30 and TRBJ2-2, is SQTIHQWPATLVQPVGSPLSLECTVEGTSNPNLYWYRQAAGRGLQLLFYSVGIGQISSEVPQNLSASRPQDRQFILSSKKLLLSDSGFYLCAWSVRGAGTGELFFGEGSRLTVL.

This clonotype came up many times. This chain connects TRBV12-3 or TRBV12-4 to TRBJ1-2, with 9 positions matching TRBD1. This CDR3 region has 16 residues. The J segment lost 7 bases and the V segment lost 3 bases, leaving 12 bases of the junction unmatched. The CDR3 protein is CASSFVDGQGSRGYTF. For the CDR3, the DNA is TGTGCCAGCAGTTTCGTAGATGGACAGGGGTCCCGTGGCTACACCTTC.

CDR3 DNA: TGCGCCAGCAGCCCTATGACAAACACCGGGGAGCTGTTTTTT. It is translated as CASSPMTNTGELFF. The gene calls are TRBV5-1 and TRBJ2-2; D is uncertain. Germline CDR1 and CDR2: SGHRS and YFSETQ. The CDR3 is 14 residues long. Deletions cut 4 bases from V and 2 bases from J, with 9 bases between.

This clonotype was counted only a few times. V usage is TRBV24-1 and J usage is TRBJ2-5; TRBD2 aligns across 11 bases. The CDR3 length is 16 residues. Germline loops: CDR1 KGHDR, CDR2 SFDVKD. With V trimmed by 3 bases and J by 5 bases, 7 bases remained unmatched. The CDR3 sequence: CATSDLTTSGMETQYF. CDR3 coding DNA: TGTGCCACCAGTGATCTTACGACTAGCGGGATGGAGACCCAGTACTTC.

This clonotype was detected many times. This chain links TRBV12-3 or TRBV12-4 with TRBJ1-5; D is perhaps TRBD1 (6 bases). Trimming removed 7 bases from V and 3 bases from J, with 16 bases in between. CDR3 length: 15 residues. CDR3 nucleotides: TGTGCCAGCACCCCGGGGGGGGGCAACAATCAGCCCCAGCATTTT. Protein product: CASTPGGGNNQPQHF.